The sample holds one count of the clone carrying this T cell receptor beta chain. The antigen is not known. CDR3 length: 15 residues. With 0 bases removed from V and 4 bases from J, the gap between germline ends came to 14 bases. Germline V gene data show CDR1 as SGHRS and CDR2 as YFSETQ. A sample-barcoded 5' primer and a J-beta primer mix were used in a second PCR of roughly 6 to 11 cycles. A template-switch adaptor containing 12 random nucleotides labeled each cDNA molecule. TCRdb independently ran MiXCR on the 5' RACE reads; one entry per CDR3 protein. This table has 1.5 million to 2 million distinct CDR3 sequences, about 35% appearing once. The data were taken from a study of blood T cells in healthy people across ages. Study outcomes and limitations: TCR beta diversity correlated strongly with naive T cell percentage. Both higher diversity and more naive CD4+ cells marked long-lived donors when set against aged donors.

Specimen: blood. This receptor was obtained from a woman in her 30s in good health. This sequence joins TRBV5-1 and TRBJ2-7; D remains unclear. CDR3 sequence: CASSLGGGVKYEQYF. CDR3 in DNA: TGCGCCAGCAGCTTGGGGGGTGGAGTGAAATACGAGCAGTACTTC.